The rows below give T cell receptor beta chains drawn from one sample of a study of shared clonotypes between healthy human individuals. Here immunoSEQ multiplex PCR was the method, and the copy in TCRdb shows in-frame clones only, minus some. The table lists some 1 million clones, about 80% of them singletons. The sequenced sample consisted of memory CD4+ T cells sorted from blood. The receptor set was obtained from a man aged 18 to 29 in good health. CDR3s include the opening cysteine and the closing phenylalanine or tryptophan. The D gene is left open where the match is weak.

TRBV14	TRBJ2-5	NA	TGTGCCAGCAGCCAGGGAAAGACCCAGTACTTC	CASSQGKTQYF
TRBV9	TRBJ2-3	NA	TGTGCCAGAGGGGGCGGGGAGCCGGATACGCAGTATTTT	CARGGGEPDTQYF
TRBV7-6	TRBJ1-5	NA	TGTGCCAGCAGATGGGGGAGGCAGCCCCAGCATTTT	CASRWGRQPQHF
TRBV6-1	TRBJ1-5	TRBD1	TGTGCCAGCAGTGAAGTGGCTGGACAGGGCAATCAGCCCCAGCATTTT	CASSEVAGQGNQPQHF
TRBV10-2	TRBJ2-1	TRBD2	TGCGCCAGCAGTCGACTAGCGGGGGGCCCTTCTCTCAATGAGCAGTTCTTC	CASSRLAGGPSLNEQFF
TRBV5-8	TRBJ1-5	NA	TGTGCCAGCAGCTTGCAAATACAGCCCCAGCATTTT	CASSLQIQPQHF
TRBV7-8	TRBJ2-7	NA	TGTGCCAGCAGCGCCCCCGGCACGGGACGGACCTACGAGCAGTACTTC	CASSAPGTGRTYEQYF
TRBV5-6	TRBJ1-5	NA	TGTGCCAGCAGCTTGTGGGGCAGCCAAATGGGCAATCAGCCCCAGCATTTT	CASSLWGSQMGNQPQHF
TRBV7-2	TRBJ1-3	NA	TGTGCCAGCAGCGCGGGGCCGGGACCGCAGAACACCATATATTTT	CASSAGPGPQNTIYF
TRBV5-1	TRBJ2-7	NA	TGCGCCAGCAGCTTCGACAGTCCCTTGGGCGAGCAGTACTTC	CASSFDSPLGEQYF